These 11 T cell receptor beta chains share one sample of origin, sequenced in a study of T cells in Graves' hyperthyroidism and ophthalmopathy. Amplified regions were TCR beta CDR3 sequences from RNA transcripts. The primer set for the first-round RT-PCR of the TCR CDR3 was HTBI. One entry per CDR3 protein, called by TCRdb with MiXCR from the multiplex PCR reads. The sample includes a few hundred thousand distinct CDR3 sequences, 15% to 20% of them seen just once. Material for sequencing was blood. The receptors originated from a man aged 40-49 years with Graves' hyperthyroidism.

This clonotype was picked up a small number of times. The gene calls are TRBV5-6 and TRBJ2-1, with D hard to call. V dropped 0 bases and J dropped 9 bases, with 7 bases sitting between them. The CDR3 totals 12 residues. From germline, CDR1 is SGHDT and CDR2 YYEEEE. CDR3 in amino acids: CASSLVRLEQFF. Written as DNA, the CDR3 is TGTGCCAGCAGCTTGGTGCGTCTTGAGCAGTTCTTC.

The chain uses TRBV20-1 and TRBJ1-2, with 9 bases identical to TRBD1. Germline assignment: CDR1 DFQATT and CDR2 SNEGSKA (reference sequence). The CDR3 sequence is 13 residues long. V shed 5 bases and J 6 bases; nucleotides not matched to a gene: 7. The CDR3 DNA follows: TGCAGTGCTGTCCGGACAGGGGCGAATGGCTACACCTTC. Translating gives CSAVRTGANGYTF.

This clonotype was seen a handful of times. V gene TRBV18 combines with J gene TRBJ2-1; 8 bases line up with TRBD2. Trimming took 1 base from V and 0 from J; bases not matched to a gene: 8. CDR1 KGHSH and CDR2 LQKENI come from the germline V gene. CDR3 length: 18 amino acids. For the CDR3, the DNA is TGTGCCAGCTCACCACGGCCACTAGCGGCCAGCTCCTACAATGAGCAGTTCTTC. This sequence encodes CASSPRPLAASSYNEQFF.

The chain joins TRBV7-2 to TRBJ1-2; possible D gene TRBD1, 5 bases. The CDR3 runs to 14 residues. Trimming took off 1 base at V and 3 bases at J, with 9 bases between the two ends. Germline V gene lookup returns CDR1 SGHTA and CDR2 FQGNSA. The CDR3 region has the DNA TGTGCCAGCAGCTTAGGAAGGGGCGACTATGGCTACACCTTC. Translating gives CASSLGRGDYGYTF.

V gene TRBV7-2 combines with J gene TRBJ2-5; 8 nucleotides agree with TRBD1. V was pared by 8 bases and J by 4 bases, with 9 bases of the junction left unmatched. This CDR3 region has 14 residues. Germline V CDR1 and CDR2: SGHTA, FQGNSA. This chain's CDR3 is CASPAGGVIETQYF. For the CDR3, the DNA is TGTGCCAGCCCGGCAGGGGGCGTTATAGAGACCCAGTACTTC.

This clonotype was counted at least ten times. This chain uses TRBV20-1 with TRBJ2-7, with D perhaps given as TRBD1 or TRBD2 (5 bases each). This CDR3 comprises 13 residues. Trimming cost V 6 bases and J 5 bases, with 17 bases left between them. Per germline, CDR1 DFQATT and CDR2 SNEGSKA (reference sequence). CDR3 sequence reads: CSAPGPTSDEQYF. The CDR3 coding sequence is TGCAGTGCCCCGGGACCGACAAGCGACGAGCAGTACTTC.

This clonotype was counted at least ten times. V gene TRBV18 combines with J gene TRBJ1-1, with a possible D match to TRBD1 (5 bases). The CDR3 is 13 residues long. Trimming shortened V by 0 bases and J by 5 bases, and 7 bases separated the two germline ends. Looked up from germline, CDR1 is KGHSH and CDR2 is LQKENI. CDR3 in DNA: TGTGCCAGCTCACCACCGGGGGAAACTGAAGCTTTCTTT. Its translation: CASSPPGETEAFF.

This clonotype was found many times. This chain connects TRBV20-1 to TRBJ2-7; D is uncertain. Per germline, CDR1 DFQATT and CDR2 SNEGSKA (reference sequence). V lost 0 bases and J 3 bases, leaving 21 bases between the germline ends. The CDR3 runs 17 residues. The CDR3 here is CSARDYLKPGLHYEQYF. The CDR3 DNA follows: TGCAGTGCTAGAGACTATCTCAAACCGGGCCTTCACTACGAGCAGTACTTC.

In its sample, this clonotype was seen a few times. Written as DNA, the CDR3 is TGTGCCAGCAGCCCGAAGAGGTACCAAGAGACCCAGTACTTC. Its protein is CASSPKRYQETQYF. The V and J genes are TRBV9 and TRBJ2-5; no definite D call. Trimming removed 4 bases at V and 0 bases at J, with 10 bases between. CDR1 is SGDLS and CDR2 is YYNGEE in the germline V gene. This CDR3 region has 14 residues.

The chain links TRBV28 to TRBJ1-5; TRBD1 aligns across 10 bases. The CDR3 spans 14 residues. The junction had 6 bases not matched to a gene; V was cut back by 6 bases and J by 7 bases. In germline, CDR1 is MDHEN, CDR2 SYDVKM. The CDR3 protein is CASSPTGGRQPQHF. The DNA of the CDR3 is TGTGCCAGCAGCCCGACAGGGGGCAGGCAGCCCCAGCATTTT.

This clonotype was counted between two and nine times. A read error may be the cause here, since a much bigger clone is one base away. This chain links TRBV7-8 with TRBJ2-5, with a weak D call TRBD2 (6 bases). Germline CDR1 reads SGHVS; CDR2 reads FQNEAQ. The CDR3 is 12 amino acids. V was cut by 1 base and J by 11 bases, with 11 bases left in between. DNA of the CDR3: TGTGCCAGCAGCTTAGGCCGGGACTCACAGTACTTC. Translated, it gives CASSLGRDSQYF.